The rows below give T cell receptor beta chains drawn from one sample of a study of blood T cell repertoires in COVID-19. Method: immunoSEQ multiplex PCR; TCRdb's copy keeps in-frame clones and lacks some. Among some 460,000 clones listed, around nine tenths were seen once. Sequences were obtained from peripheral blood. These receptors all stem from a woman aged 30 to 39 with acute or convalescent COVID-19. Both conserved end residues are part of each CDR3. D genes are given only for firm matches. Some rows have no size entry. The others give once, few or many, or a class for an expanded clone.

v_gene	d_gene	j_gene	abundance	CDR3nt	CDR3aa
TRBV21-1	NA	TRBJ2-7	NA	TGTGCCAGCAGCAAAAGTGGGGAGAACTACGAGCAGTACTTC	CASSKSGENYEQYF
TRBV20-1	TRBD1	TRBJ1-2	many	TGCAGTGCTAGTCCTTCCGGGACAGGGTTCCATGGCTACACCTTC	CSASPSGTGFHGYTF
TRBV14	NA	TRBJ1-2	NA	TGTGCCAGCAGCCAAGACAGCGGGGGCTATGGCTACACCTTC	CASSQDSGGYGYTF
TRBV5-1	TRBD1	TRBJ2-7	NA	TGCGCCAGCAGCTTGCCCCGGGACAGCTCCTACGAGCAGTACTTC	CASSLPRDSSYEQYF
TRBV28	NA	TRBJ1-2	NA	TGTGCCAGCAGTCCTCTGGGGCGTTACGGCTACACCTTC	CASSPLGRYGYTF
TRBV7-2	NA	TRBJ2-7	NA	TGTGCCAGCAGCTTACAGGGTTACGAGCAGTACTTC	CASSLQGYEQYF
TRBV30	NA	TRBJ2-7	NA	TGTGCCTGGAGTGTTTCGTCCGGGATCGAGCAGTACTTC	CAWSVSSGIEQYF
TRBV3-1/TRBV3-2	NA	TRBJ1-4	NA	TGTGCCAGCAGCCAACGAGGGGGTAATGAAAAACTGTTTTTT	CASSQRGGNEKLFF
TRBV19	TRBD2	TRBJ2-1	NA	TGTGCCAGTAGTAGTATAGCGGGGGGACGGGAGCAGTTCTTC	CASSSIAGGREQFF
TRBV18	NA	TRBJ1-2	NA	TGTGCCAGCTCACCACCCACGGAGGGCTATGGCTACACCTTC	CASSPPTEGYGYTF
TRBV5-4	NA	TRBJ1-2	NA	TGTGCCAGCAGCCCTACCGAGAACTATGGCTACACCTTC	CASSPTENYGYTF
TRBV28	NA	TRBJ2-7	NA	TGTGCCAGCTACGGGGACAAGGGGATCTACGAGCAGTACTTC	CASYGDKGIYEQYF
TRBV5-8	NA	TRBJ2-2	NA	TGTGCCAGCAGCTCCTCCCTGGGCAGGACCGGGGAGCTGTTTTTT	CASSSSLGRTGELFF
TRBV6-5	TRBD1	TRBJ1-5	NA	TGTGCCAGCAGTTACTCGGGACAGATAAAACCCCAGCATTTT	CASSYSGQIKPQHF
TRBV7-2	TRBD1	TRBJ1-1	NA	TGTGCCAGCAGCATCAGGGGGCTGAACACTGAAGCTTTCTTT	CASSIRGLNTEAFF
TRBV6-6	NA	TRBJ1-6	few	TGTGCCAGCAGTTCACGGGACATAAATTCACCCCTCCACTTT	CASSSRDINSPLHF
TRBV28	NA	TRBJ2-7	once	TGTGCCAGCAGTGGCGGCAGGGCATACGAGCAGTACTTC	CASSGGRAYEQYF
TRBV6-1	NA	TRBJ1-1	NA	TGTGCCAGCAGTGAACAGGGGAGGGGTAAAGCTTTCTTT	CASSEQGRGKAFF
TRBV27	NA	TRBJ2-5	NA	TGTGCCAGCAGTTTATCGTTCGGCGGAGGGGAGACCCAGTACTTC	CASSLSFGGGETQYF
TRBV30	NA	TRBJ1-6	NA	TGTGCCTGGCAGGCGGGCCTCAATTCACCCCTCCACTTT	CAWQAGLNSPLHF
TRBV19	TRBD1	TRBJ1-2	NA	TGTGCCAGTATTGGGTGGAGACAGGGAGATACTAACTATGGCTACACCTTC	CASIGWRQGDTNYGYTF
TRBV2	TRBD1	TRBJ1-1	NA	TGTGCCAGCAGGGCCAGGACAGGCATTGGACCCCGAAAGAACACTGAAGCTTTCTTT	CASRARTGIGPRKNTEAFF
TRBV3-1/TRBV3-2	TRBD2	TRBJ2-1	NA	TGTGCCAGCAGCCAAGATGGGACTAGCGGGGGCTCCTACAATGAGCAGTTCTTC	CASSQDGTSGGSYNEQFF
TRBV28	TRBD2	TRBJ2-3	NA	TGTGCCAGCAGCCAACGACTAGCGGGGGATTGGGATACGCAGTATTTT	CASSQRLAGDWDTQYF
TRBV6-5	TRBD1	TRBJ2-7	NA	TGTGCCAGCAGCTCGGGACAGGGGAGGGTCGAGCAGTACTTC	CASSSGQGRVEQYF
TRBV28	NA	TRBJ2-5	NA	TGTGCCAGTGGTTCAGCGGAAGAGACCCAGTACTTC	CASGSAEETQYF
TRBV7-2	NA	TRBJ1-5	NA	TGTGCCAGCAGCTTATCAGGTTTGAGGCCCCAGCATTTT	CASSLSGLRPQHF
TRBV28	TRBD1	TRBJ1-4	NA	TGTGCCAGCAGGCCACAGGGGGCGGCTAATGAAAAACTGTTTTTT	CASRPQGAANEKLFF
TRBV6-5	TRBD1	TRBJ1-1	NA	TGTGCCAGCAGGGACAGGGGGCAGGACACTGAAGCTTTCTTT	CASRDRGQDTEAFF
TRBV7-6	TRBD2	TRBJ2-2	NA	TGTGCCAGCAGCTCCTTTCCCGGCGGGGGGTTGGCCGGGGAGCTGTTTTTT	CASSSFPGGGLAGELFF
TRBV23-1	NA	TRBJ2-5	NA	TGCGCCAGCCAACCTGGCAGTCACCTTCAAGAGACCCAGTACTTC	CASQPGSHLQETQYF
TRBV24-1	NA	TRBJ1-2	NA	TGTGCCACGTCGAATTCGGACAAGCTCTATGGCTACACCTTC	CATSNSDKLYGYTF
TRBV11-3	TRBD1	TRBJ2-7	NA	TGTGCCAGCAGCTTGGGACAGGGGGACGAGCAGTACTTC	CASSLGQGDEQYF
TRBV7-2	TRBD1	TRBJ2-1	NA	TGTGCCAGCACCCTTCAAGGGACAGGAGACAATGAGCAGTTCTTC	CASTLQGTGDNEQFF
TRBV4-1	NA	TRBJ2-5	NA	TGCGCCAGCAGCCAAGGGAGGGACCCGCGCCAAGAGACCCAGTACTTC	CASSQGRDPRQETQYF
TRBV6-5	TRBD2	TRBJ2-7	NA	TGTGCCAGCGGCGGGGGGCTTCCCTACGAGCAGTACTTC	CASGGGLPYEQYF
TRBV25-1	NA	TRBJ2-5	NA	TGTGCCAGCAGTGAACCGGGAAATCTGGAGACCCAGTACTTC	CASSEPGNLETQYF
TRBV30	TRBD1	TRBJ2-2	NA	TGTGCCCGACAGGGGTGGAACACCGGGGAGCTGTTTTTT	CARQGWNTGELFF
TRBV6-5	NA	TRBJ1-1	NA	TGTGCCAGCAGTTACTCGGAACAGCAGGTAGCTTTCTTT	CASSYSEQQVAFF
TRBV7-9	TRBD1	TRBJ2-3	NA	TGTGCCAGCAGCTTAGGAAGGGACAGGTCATTCACAGATACGCAGTATTTT	CASSLGRDRSFTDTQYF
TRBV28	NA	TRBJ2-7	NA	TGTGCCAGCAGTTCAGAACCCTACGAGCAGTACTTC	CASSSEPYEQYF
TRBV6-1	NA	TRBJ2-2	NA	TGTGCCAGCAGTGAAACTTCTTACACCGGGGAGCTGTTTTTT	CASSETSYTGELFF
TRBV7-7	NA	TRBJ2-6	NA	TGTGCCAGCAGCTCAGGGACTGGGGCCAACGTCCTGACTTTC	CASSSGTGANVLTF
TRBV18	NA	TRBJ2-5	once	TGTGCCAGCTCACAGCAGGGGAAAGAGACCCAGTACTTC	CASSQQGKETQYF
TRBV2	NA	TRBJ1-1	NA	TGTGCCAGCAGCCCCAGGGTAGAGAACACTGAAGCTTTCTTT	CASSPRVENTEAFF
TRBV4-1	TRBD1	TRBJ1-5	NA	TGCGCCAGCAGCCAAGGACAGGGGGGAGGTCAGCCCCAGCATTTT	CASSQGQGGGQPQHF
TRBV4-1	TRBD2	TRBJ2-7	NA	TGCGCCAGCAGCTTCACATCGAGCGGGGGATACGAGCAGTACTTC	CASSFTSSGGYEQYF
TRBV6-6	NA	TRBJ1-5	NA	TGTGCCAGCAGTTATGGAGGGGTCGATCAGCCCCAGCATTTT	CASSYGGVDQPQHF
TRBV2	TRBD1	TRBJ1-4	NA	TGTGCCAGCAGTGAGTTAGTCACAGGGGGTGAAAAACTGTTTTTT	CASSELVTGGEKLFF